This TCR beta chain stems from a study of shared clonotypes between healthy human individuals. General study findings and limits: Among a handful of donors, roughly 5.5% of naive CD4 clonotypes were found in common.

A CD45RA-negative memory subset and a CD45RA+ naive subset were separated from the CD4+ cells. The CDR3 is 15 amino acids. Germline CDR1 ENHRY, CDR2 SYGVKD. The J segment lost 10 bases and the V segment lost 10 bases, leaving 21 bases of the junction unmatched. Concerning this clone: Antigen: not known.

Each sorted subset replicate got 200 ng genomic DNA, 25,000 to 35,000 genomes. Measured with immunoSEQ multiplex PCR; TCRdb has only the in-frame clones, and not every one. The sample includes around 2.1 million clones, under 97% of them seen just once. This receptor was obtained from a man between 18 and 35 years old in good health. The V and J genes are TRBV10-3 and TRBJ1-1, with TRBD1 identical over 7 bases. What was sequenced was naive CD4+ T cells sorted from blood. Subset specified: CD45RA+ positively selected. CDR3 coding DNA: TGTGCCACCCGGGACAGTGCTGGGAACAGGCCCCGAGCTTTCTTT. Protein product: CATRDSAGNRPRAFF.